The 2 T cell receptor beta chains listed next were all sequenced from one sample in a study of blood T cell repertoires in COVID-19. Sequenced by immunoSEQ multiplex PCR; TCRdb stores in-frame clones only, minus some. The sample lists 300,000 to 450,000 clones; more than 75% were seen once. Sequencing was performed on PBMCs or T cells enriched from blood (not recorded which). These receptors originate from a man aged 25 to 40 who had recovered from COVID-19.

The rearrangement uses TRBV4-3 and TRBJ2-3; TRBD2 matches 7 bases. There are 15 residues in the CDR3. Germline CDR1 reads LGHNA; CDR2 reads YSLEER. Germline trimming cut 1 base from V and 5 bases from J; bases unmatched to any gene: 6. The CDR3 is CASSQGLSGGDTQYF. The CDR3 DNA reads TGCGCCAGCAGCCAAGGTCTTTCGGGAGGAGATACGCAGTATTTT.

The chain carries TRBV6-2 or TRBV6-3 and TRBJ2-1; 8 nucleotides match TRBD2. The CDR3 is 14 residues long. The trim removed 3 bases at V and 3 bases at J, leaving 1 base unmatched. The germline V gene has CDR1 MNHEY and CDR2 SVGEGT. The CDR3 protein is CASSYRGGYNEQFF. CDR3 DNA sequence: TGTGCCAGCAGTTATCGGGGGGGCTACAATGAGCAGTTCTTC.